One sample yielded the 9 T cell receptor beta chains listed below, sequenced in a study of T cells expressing NK-cell markers. TCRdb derives one entry per CDR3 protein from the 5' RACE reads, leaving out DNA. This listing includes some 500,000 distinct CDR3 sequences. Sequenced: blood T cells: a sorted CD56 or NKG2C T cell subset, CD4+ or CD8+ T cells, or bulk PBMC T cells (not recorded which). These receptor sequences come from a woman in her fifties or sixties in good health.

V is TRBV12-3 or TRBV12-4 and J is TRBJ1-3; TCRdb selects TRBD1, and the lack of DNA leaves this call unchecked. There are 15 residues in the CDR3. This CDR3 reads CASSASGASGNTIYF.

V gene TRBV5-6 combines with J gene TRBJ2-6; the D call of TRBD1 rests on TCRdb alone, since no DNA is present to check it. The CDR3 runs 17 residues. Germline V gives CDR1 SGHDT, CDR2 YYEEEE. CDR3 sequence reads: CASSVGQSLSGANVLTF.

The chain combines TRBV15 with TRBJ1-5. In germline, CDR1 is LNHNV, CDR2 YYDKDF (reference sequence). The CDR3 extends over 17 amino acids. The CDR3 is CATSRVGGESPNQPQHF. Combining the CDR3 with reference TRBV15 and TRBJ1-5 gives the whole variable domain DAMVIQNPRYQVTQFGKPVTLSCSQTLNHNVMYWYQQKSSQAPKLLFHYYDKDFNNEADTPDNFQSRRPNTSFCFLDIRSPGLGDTAMYLCATSRVGGESPNQPQHFGDGTRLSIL.

The gene calls are TRBV11-1 and TRBJ2-3; TCRdb designates TRBD2, a call that cannot be tested without DNA. CDR1 is SGHAT, CDR2 FQDESV, per germline (reference sequence). The length of the CDR3 is 16 residues. This chain's CDR3 is CASSLLTSGSPDTQYF.

This chain connects TRBV24-1 to TRBJ2-3. This CDR3 comprises 16 residues. Per germline, CDR1 KGHDR and CDR2 SFDVKD. CDR3 in amino acids: CATSDFREIGTDTQYF.

The chain uses TRBV12-3 or TRBV12-4 and TRBJ1-1. This CDR3 contains 14 residues. The chain's CDR3 is CASTKTGSNTEAFF.

The V call is TRBV6-2 or TRBV6-3, the J call TRBJ1-1; the D call of TRBD1 rests on TCRdb alone, since no DNA is present to check it. The CDR3 runs 15 residues. Germline CDR1 is MNHEY and CDR2 is SVGEGT. CDR3 residues: CASSYFRGAPTEAFF.

The chain has TRBV7-9 and TRBJ2-7. There are 12 residues in the CDR3. The germline V gene has CDR1 SEHNR and CDR2 FQNEAQ (reference sequence). CDR3 region: CASSLDLYEQYF. Full variable domain (rest looked up from reference TRBV7-9 and TRBJ2-7): DTGVSQNPRHKITKRGQNVTFRCDPISEHNRLYWYRQTLGQGPEFLTYFQNEAQLEKSRLLSDRFSAERPKGSFSTLEIQRTEQGDSAMYLCASSLDLYEQYFGPGTRLTVT.

The chain carries TRBV6-2 or TRBV6-3 and TRBJ1-6; TCRdb indicates TRBD1, and absent DNA this call remains unverified. This CDR3 is built from 14 residues. CDR1 is MNHEY, CDR2 SVGEGT, per germline. The chain's CDR3 is CASSYGGWNSPLHF.